The 5 T cell receptor beta chains in this list originate from one sample, sequenced in a study of T cell changes during pregnancy in multiple sclerosis. Here immunoSEQ multiplex PCR was the method, and the copy in TCRdb shows in-frame clones only, minus some. The table includes about 68,000 clones, over 75% detected once. The sample in question was peripheral blood, obtained in the third trimester of pregnancy. These receptors all come from a female donor with multiple sclerosis, enrolled in a pregnancy study.

The rearrangement uses TRBV5-6 and TRBJ1-1; 9 bases line up with TRBD1. Unmatched junction bases numbered 5, after V lost 0 bases and J lost 5 bases. The CDR3 runs to 15 residues. The V gene's germline CDR1 is SGHDT and CDR2 YYEEEE. The CDR3 loop is CASSLGGDRGTEAFF. Written as DNA, the CDR3 is TGTGCCAGCAGCTTGGGCGGTGACAGGGGGACTGAAGCTTTCTTT.

The CDR3 region is CASSPIGVDTEAFF. In DNA form, the CDR3 reads TGTGCCAGTAGCCCCATCGGGGTAGACACTGAAGCTTTCTTT. The chain is built from TRBV19 and TRBJ1-1; D unresolved. The germline V gene has CDR1 LNHDA and CDR2 SQIVND (reference sequence). Trimming removed 6 bases at V and 3 bases at J, with 14 bases between. This CDR3 spans 14 amino acids.

The chain recombines TRBV5-1 with TRBJ1-6; D ambiguous. Germline V gene sequence: CDR1 SGHRS, CDR2 YFSETQ. Trimming cost V 6 bases and J 9 bases, with 7 bases left between them. The CDR3 length is 11 residues. The CDR3 DNA follows: TGCGCCAGCACCCCCCGTTCACCCCTCCACTTT. Amino acid sequence: CASTPRSPLHF.

The chain links TRBV5-6 to TRBJ2-5; the D is unclear. The germline V and J ends were trimmed by 2 bases and 4 bases, with 9 bases remaining between them. CDR3 length equals 13 residues. Per germline, CDR1 SGHDT and CDR2 YYEEEE. The CDR3 protein is CASSLRVRETQYF. CDR3 nucleotide sequence: TGTGCCAGCAGCTTAAGAGTGCGAGAGACCCAGTACTTC.

The rearrangement joins TRBV20-1 to TRBJ1-4; no definite D call. This CDR3 is 11 amino acids long. The germline V gene has CDR1 DFQATT and CDR2 SNEGSKA (reference sequence). V lost 5 bases to trimming and J lost 4 bases, with 5 bases between them. The CDR3 DNA follows: TGCAGTGCTGGCCATAATGAAAAACTGTTTTTT. It translates to CSAGHNEKLFF.